The 15 T cell receptor beta chains below were found in one sample sequenced in a study of OX40 agonist ivuxolimab in advanced cancers. Sequencing was performed with immunoSEQ multiplex PCR; in TCRdb, only in-frame clones are kept and a portion is missing. This table has about 63,000 clones, 85% to 90% appearing once. The sequences come from CD4+ or CD8+ T cells sorted from blood, collected in a trial of the OX40 agonist ivuxolimab. The receptor set was obtained from an adult with an advanced solid tumor such as melanoma, head and neck, liver or kidney cancer.

V gene TRBV5-1 combines with J gene TRBJ1-2; D not resolved. CDR3 size: 14 residues. Trimming took 0 bases from V and 4 from J, leaving 10 bases between them. The germline V gene encodes CDR1 SGHRS and CDR2 YFSETQ. DNA for the CDR3: TGCGCCAGCAGCTTGGCCTTTAACTTCTATGGCTACACCTTC. It translates to CASSLAFNFYGYTF.

The J gene is TRBJ2-1, the V gene TRBV28; D might be TRBD2 (6 bases). Germline V gives CDR1 MDHEN, CDR2 SYDVKM. The CDR3 runs 16 residues. The germline V and J ends were trimmed by 3 bases and 4 bases, with 16 bases remaining between them. The CDR3, as DNA: TGTGCCAGCAGTTTTACTTACGGGAGAACTTACAATGAGCAGTTCTTC. Translated, it gives CASSFTYGRTYNEQFF.

The gene calls are TRBV10-3 and TRBJ1-2; D perhaps matches TRBD1 (5 bases). Trimming left V 7 bases short and J 7 bases short, with 13 bases between. CDR1 ENHRY and CDR2 SYGVKD come from the germline V gene. This CDR3 is 12 amino acids long. CDR3 in DNA: TGTGCCATCACCCAGGGAGGGGTTGGCTACACCTTC. Encoded protein: CAITQGGVGYTF.

V gene TRBV5-4 combines with J gene TRBJ2-1, with D possibly being TRBD1 (5 bases). The CDR3 extends over 13 amino acids. The germline V and J ends were trimmed by 10 bases and 0 bases, with 11 bases remaining between them. Germline values: CDR1 SGHNT, CDR2 YYREEE (reference sequence). In DNA, the CDR3 is TGTGCCGTGGATAGGGGCTCCTACAATGAGCAGTTCTTC. Translation: CAVDRGSYNEQFF.

CDR3 bases: TGTGCCAGCAGCCCTCAAGAGACCCAGTACTTC. It translates to CASSPQETQYF. The chain has TRBV6-1 and TRBJ2-5; no definite D call. Per the germline V gene, CDR1 is MNHNS and CDR2 is SASEGT. V lost 6 bases to trimming and J lost 2 bases, with 4 bases between them. CDR3 size: 11 residues.

The genes are TRBV29-1 and TRBJ1-2; D is unresolved. The CDR3 totals 12 residues. With 6 bases removed from V and 6 bases from J, the gap between germline ends came to 14 bases. The V gene's germline CDR1 is SQVTM and CDR2 ANQGSEA. The CDR3 loop is CSVGRPADGYTF. The DNA for the CDR3 is TGCAGCGTCGGAAGGCCAGCGGATGGCTACACCTTC.

The rearrangement links TRBV5-1 to TRBJ2-3, with unresolved D. Per germline, CDR1 SGHRS and CDR2 YFSETQ. The CDR3 consists of 16 residues. The V end was cut by 0 bases, the J end by 2 bases, with 13 bases between. CDR3 residues: CASSLESRLYTDTQYF. CDR3 nucleotide sequence: TGCGCCAGCAGCTTGGAATCGCGGCTGTACACAGATACGCAGTATTTT.

There are a few counts of this clone. V and J are TRBV7-9 and TRBJ2-2, with 9 nucleotides matching TRBD2. With V trimmed by 3 bases and J by 1 base, 3 bases remained unmatched. Germline V lookup: CDR1 SEHNR, CDR2 FQNEAQ (reference sequence). CDR3 length: 16 amino acids. CDR3 protein: CASSLGAGGNTGELFF. The CDR3 DNA follows: TGTGCCAGCAGCTTGGGAGCGGGAGGGAACACCGGGGAGCTGTTTTTT.

CDR3 sequence (DNA): TGTGCCAGCAGCCAAGGTGGCCACAACTATGGCTACACCTTC. Encoded protein: CASSQGGHNYGYTF. V and J are TRBV7-9 and TRBJ1-2; D not certain. V shed 5 bases and J shed 2 bases, with 12 bases lying between them. Germline CDR1 is SEHNR and CDR2 is FQNEAQ (reference sequence). The CDR3 runs 14 residues.

This clone was seen a few times. The rearrangement links TRBV27 to TRBJ1-1; D gene uncertain. The CDR3 sequence is 12 residues long. V was trimmed by 2 bases and J by 8 bases, leaving 9 bases between them. Per germline, CDR1 MNHEY and CDR2 SMNVEV (reference sequence). CDR3 DNA: TGTGCCAGCAGTTTAGGAGGCAGAGAAGCTTTCTTT. It yields the protein CASSLGGREAFF.

Written as DNA, the CDR3 is TGTGCCAGCAGCCCGACAGGGGGAAACACAGATACGCAGTATTTT. It yields the protein CASSPTGGNTDTQYF. The chain joins TRBV7-9 to TRBJ2-3, with 9 bases that match TRBD1. The CDR3 runs to 15 residues. J was trimmed by 2 bases and V by 5 bases; bases with no gene match: 5. The V gene's germline CDR1 is SEHNR and CDR2 FQNEAQ (reference sequence).

This clone was detected once. This rearrangement joins TRBV5-5 to TRBJ2-7, with 10 bases fitting TRBD2. J lost 2 bases, V lost 4 bases, and 12 bases had no gene match. Germline CDR1 SGHKS, CDR2 YYEKEE (reference sequence). This CDR3 is built from 17 residues. The CDR3 protein is CASSPDPLAGDPYEQYF. The CDR3 coding sequence is TGTGCCAGCAGCCCCGACCCTCTAGCGGGAGACCCCTACGAGCAGTACTTC. Looking up the rest from reference TRBV5-5 and TRBJ2-7 gives the full variable domain: DAGVTQSPTHLIKTRGQQVTLRCSPISGHKSVSWYQQVLGQGPQFIFQYYEKEERGRGNFPDRFSARQFPNYSSELNVNALLLGDSALYLCASSPDPLAGDPYEQYFGPGTRLTVT.

The V and J genes are TRBV28 and TRBJ2-2; TRBD1 matches at 9 bases. The J segment lost 2 bases and the V segment lost 6 bases, leaving 7 bases of the junction unmatched. Germline V gene sequence: CDR1 MDHEN, CDR2 SYDVKM. The CDR3 sequence is 16 residues long. The CDR3 sequence is CASRPQGAPNTGELFF. The DNA of the CDR3 is TGTGCCAGCAGACCACAGGGGGCGCCTAACACCGGGGAGCTGTTTTTT. Supplemented by reference TRBV28 and TRBJ2-2, the full variable domain reads DVKVTQSSRYLVKRTGEKVFLECVQDMDHENMFWYRQDPGLGLRLIYFSYDVKMKEKGDIPEGYSVSREKKERFSLILESASTNQTSMYLCASRPQGAPNTGELFFGEGSRLTVL.

This clone was seen a single time. The CDR3 region has the DNA TGTGCCAGCAGTCCTCTTACTGAAGCTTTCTTT. As protein: CASSPLTEAFF. This chain connects TRBV28 to TRBJ1-1, with D uncertain. The germline CDR1 and CDR2 sequences are MDHEN and SYDVKM. The CDR3 contains 11 residues. Trimming stripped 5 bases from V and 5 bases from J, with 6 bases between. Full variable domain (rest looked up from reference TRBV28 and TRBJ1-1): DVKVTQSSRYLVKRTGEKVFLECVQDMDHENMFWYRQDPGLGLRLIYFSYDVKMKEKGDIPEGYSVSREKKERFSLILESASTNQTSMYLCASSPLTEAFFGQGTRLTVV.

This chain uses TRBV27 with TRBJ1-2; 9 bases map to TRBD1. V shed 7 bases, J shed 5 bases, and the junction held 11 bases outside the gene matches. CDR3 length equals 15 residues. Germline V CDR1 and CDR2: MNHEY, SMNVEV (reference sequence). The chain's CDR3 is CASTPSRTGVYGYTF. The CDR3 nucleotides read TGTGCCAGCACCCCCTCCCGGACAGGGGTGTATGGCTACACCTTC.